One sample yielded the 28 T cell receptor beta chains listed below, sequenced in a study of radiotherapy plus CTLA-4 blockade in lung cancer (dated by TCRdb to the late 2010s). The method was the immunoSEQ multiplex PCR assay. Sourced from immuneACCESS, this table was stored by TCRdb with only in-frame sequences that have V and J called. A share of the clones is absent; for the studies checked, an unresolved V gene accounts for under half, and the remainder has no known explanation. The sample table holds approximately 52,000 clones, of which about three quarters were seen once. Less than 3% of the sample belongs to the ten largest clones. Sequences were derived from peripheral blood, sampled from a patient treated with radiotherapy plus ipilimumab. The receptors shown here come from a human donor with non-small cell lung cancer whose response to radiotherapy plus ipilimumab could not be evaluated.

This chain joins TRBV19 and TRBJ1-5, with 8 bases identical to TRBD1. Germline CDR1 is LNHDA and CDR2 is SQIVND (reference sequence). The CDR3 has 16 residues. J was trimmed by 5 bases and V by 6 bases; bases with no gene match: 12. DNA of the CDR3: TGTGCCAGTAGAGAGACAGGGGCTTTTTCTCATCAGCCCCAGCATTTT. Its translation is CASRETGAFSHQPQHF.

The rearrangement links TRBV20-1 to TRBJ2-5; D might be TRBD2 (5 bases). TRBJ2-7 explains the end of the DNA better; the J call may be wrong. Germline CDR1 is DFQATT and CDR2 is SNEGSKA (reference sequence). The length of the CDR3 is 11 residues. The CDR3 sequence is CSAPEAYEQYF. CDR3 DNA sequence: TGCAGTGCCCCGGAGGCCTACGAGCAGTACTTC.

About this clone itself: One end of the junction is discordant with germline, which a read error may explain. The V call is TRBV7-7, the J call TRBJ2-2; the D is unclear. From germline, CDR1 is SSHAT and CDR2 FNYEAQ (reference sequence). The CDR3 extends over 16 amino acids. The CDR3 DNA reads as TGTGCTAGCAGCTTAATTCCACAGACGAACACCGGGGAGCTGTTTTTT. This encodes CASSLIPQTNTGELFF. Looking up the rest from reference TRBV7-7 and TRBJ2-2 gives the full variable domain: GAGVSQSPRYKVTKRGQDVTLRCDPISSHATLYWYQQALGQGPEFLTYFNYEAQPDKSGLPSDRFSAERPEGSISTLTIQRTEQRDSAMYRCASSLIPQTNTGELFFGEGSRLTVL.

This sequence joins TRBV7-3 and TRBJ1-2; D may be TRBD1 (5 bases). Trimming removed 5 bases at V and 0 bases at J, with 7 bases between. Looked up from germline, CDR1 is SGHTA and CDR2 is FQGTGA. This CDR3 spans 13 amino acids. Here the CDR3 DNA reads TGTGCCAGCAGCGGGGCTTCTAACTATGGCTACACCTTC. Protein: CASSGASNYGYTF.

The CDR3 protein is CASRSTGVANTEAFF. CDR3 bases: TGTGCCAGCCGATCGACAGGGGTGGCCAACACTGAAGCTTTCTTT. The chain has TRBV27 and TRBJ1-1; 8 nucleotides align to TRBD1. Unmatched junction bases numbered 10, after V lost 8 bases and J lost 2 bases. Germline V gene data show CDR1 as MNHEY and CDR2 as SMNVEV (reference sequence). This CDR3 contains 15 residues.

J is TRBJ2-5 and V is TRBV5-1, with a possible D match to TRBD2 (6 bases). Gene TRBJ2-7 matches the end of the DNA better, so the J call may be wrong. Germline-derived CDR1 and CDR2 are SGHRS and YFSETQ. This CDR3 is built from 14 residues. CDR3 in DNA: TGCGCCAGCAGCCACCCGGGGGTTGACTACGAGCAGTACTTC. It is translated as CASSHPGVDYEQYF.

This chain links TRBV28 with TRBJ2-5; 7 bases map to TRBD2. CDR3 size: 14 residues. J was trimmed by 6 bases and V by 5 bases; bases with no gene match: 9. Germline V CDR1 and CDR2: MDHEN, SYDVKM. This CDR3 is CASSPGGEGKTQYF. The CDR3 DNA reads TGTGCCAGCAGTCCTGGGGGGGAAGGGAAGACCCAGTACTTC. The variable domain in full, completed from reference TRBV28 and TRBJ2-5, reads DVKVTQSSRYLVKRTGEKVFLECVQDMDHENMFWYRQDPGLGLRLIYFSYDVKMKEKGDIPEGYSVSREKKERFSLILESASTNQTSMYLCASSPGGEGKTQYFGPGTRLLVL.

The chain recombines TRBV5-1 with TRBJ2-7, with 7 bases aligning to TRBD1. The V gene end was trimmed by 7 bases and the J gene end by 5 bases; junction bases not matched to a gene: 12. Germline values: CDR1 SGHRS, CDR2 YFSETQ. This CDR3 has 14 residues. CDR3 DNA sequence: TGCGCCAGCGGCCAAGGGGGCGGAGAGAACGAGCAGTACTTC. Protein: CASGQGGGENEQYF. Looking up the rest from reference TRBV5-1 and TRBJ2-7 gives the full variable domain: KAGVTQTPRYLIKTRGQQVTLSCSPISGHRSVSWYQQTPGQGLQFLFEYFSETQRNKGNFPGRFSGRQFSNSRSEMNVSTLELGDSALYLCASGQGGGENEQYFGPGTRLTVT.

This clone was seen a handful of times. The chain combines TRBV27 with TRBJ1-2; TRBD1 might be the D (6 bases). V was cut by 4 bases and J by 4 bases, with 13 bases left in between. This CDR3 spans 14 amino acids. CDR1 is MNHEY and CDR2 is SMNVEV in the germline V gene (reference sequence). CDR3 region: CASSYTGSGYGYTF. In DNA form, the CDR3 reads TGTGCCAGCAGTTATACAGGGAGCGGCTATGGCTACACCTTC.

This rearrangement joins TRBV15 to TRBJ2-1; the D gene is possibly TRBD1 (6 bases). This CDR3 comprises 16 residues. The V end lost 0 bases, the J end lost 4 bases, and 13 bases lay between the germline ends. CDR1 LNHNV and CDR2 YYDKDF come from the germline V gene (reference sequence). DNA of the CDR3: TGTGCCACCAGCAGAGAGGGCTCCCAGGGGTACAATGAGCAGTTCTTC. Protein product: CATSREGSQGYNEQFF.

The CDR3 region has the DNA TGCGCCAGCAGCCCCTACGGGGGGGCCGATGAGCAGTTCTTC. Translated, it gives CASSPYGGADEQFF. V and J are TRBV5-1 and TRBJ2-1; TRBD2 agrees at 8 bases. Germline V gene sequence: CDR1 SGHRS, CDR2 YFSETQ. CDR3 size: 14 residues. The V segment lost 4 bases and the J segment 8 bases; nucleotides outside the gene matches: 8.

This chain joins TRBV6-1 and TRBJ2-3; a weak D match, TRBD2 (5 bases). There are 14 residues in the CDR3. Trimming cost V 3 bases and J 4 bases, with 11 bases left between them. CDR1 and CDR2 (germline): MNHNS, SASEGT. CDR3 in DNA: TGTGCCAGCAGTGATGGACTCCGGGCAGATACGCAGTATTTT. Amino acids: CASSDGLRADTQYF.

This clone came up once. The chain carries TRBV29-1 and TRBJ2-3; D is unclear. Trimming took off 0 bases at V and 2 bases at J, with 9 bases between the two ends. The germline CDR1 and CDR2 sequences are SQVTM and ANQGSEA. The CDR3 sequence is 14 residues long. CDR3 bases: TGCAGCGTTGAAGACAGGCAATCCACAGATACGCAGTATTTT. This sequence encodes CSVEDRQSTDTQYF.

This chain joins TRBV4-2 and TRBJ2-7; D possibly corresponds to TRBD2 (5 bases). Per germline, CDR1 LGHNA and CDR2 YNFKEQ. V was clipped by 0 bases and J by 4 bases, with 7 bases between them. CDR3 length equals 13 residues. The CDR3 reads CASSQDRGYEQYF. The CDR3 DNA sequence: TGTGCCAGCAGCCAAGATAGAGGGTACGAGCAGTACTTC.

The chain joins TRBV11-2 to TRBJ2-4; D is perhaps TRBD2 (6 bases). V was shortened by 5 bases and J by 1 base, with 12 bases between the two germline ends. This CDR3 has 15 residues. Germline-derived CDR1 and CDR2 are SGHAT and FQNNGV. The CDR3 here is CASSHSGQAKNIQYF. The CDR3 DNA reads as TGTGCCAGCAGCCACAGCGGGCAGGCCAAAAACATTCAGTACTTC.

V usage is TRBV2 and J usage is TRBJ1-5; weak D call: TRBD1 (5 bases). The CDR3 covers 14 residues. Germline CDR1 SNHLY, CDR2 FYNNEI. V was trimmed by 0 bases and J by 7 bases, leaving 10 bases between them. The CDR3 coding sequence is TGTGCCAGCAGTGAAGCGACAGTACGCCAGCCCCAGCATTTT. Residues: CASSEATVRQPQHF.

This clone was observed a few times. The gene calls are TRBV10-3 and TRBJ1-2; 8 bases map to TRBD1. Germline values: CDR1 ENHRY, CDR2 SYGVKD. This CDR3 contains 14 residues. The V gene end was trimmed by 6 bases and the J gene end by 4 bases; junction bases not matched to a gene: 7. CDR3 sequence: CAIRGSGTGYGYTF. DNA of the CDR3: TGTGCCATCAGGGGTTCCGGGACAGGCTATGGCTACACCTTC.

This clone was seen a few times. The chain recombines TRBV27 with TRBJ2-7; D may be TRBD2 (5 bases). Germline loops: CDR1 MNHEY, CDR2 SMNVEV (reference sequence). The V and J ends lost 2 bases and 3 bases respectively, with 14 bases between them. The CDR3 totals 15 residues. CDR3: CASSLAAVEVYEQYF. The CDR3 region has the DNA TGTGCCAGCAGTTTAGCGGCAGTGGAGGTCTACGAGCAGTACTTC.

The chain links TRBV30 to TRBJ2-1, with 9 bases aligning to TRBD2. V lost 5 bases and J lost 10; bases outside the gene matches: 9. Looked up from germline, CDR1 is GTSNPN and CDR2 is SVGIG (reference sequence). This CDR3 region has 13 residues. CDR3 residues: CAWSAGGRGEQFF. CDR3 nucleotides: TGTGCCTGGTCAGCGGGGGGCCGGGGGGAGCAGTTCTTC.

The V and J genes are TRBV28 and TRBJ1-6; TRBD1 is a possible D gene (6 bases). This CDR3 spans 13 amino acids. Germline values: CDR1 MDHEN, CDR2 SYDVKM. Trimming took 9 bases from V and 9 from J, leaving 15 bases between them. CDR3: CASLRGSGSPLHF. The CDR3 DNA reads as TGTGCCAGTCTGAGGGGGTCGGGTTCACCCCTCCACTTT.

The CDR3 protein is CASSQILAGGLGTQYF. The CDR3 nucleotides read TGCGCCAGCAGCCAAATACTAGCGGGGGGCCTCGGGACCCAGTACTTC. This chain connects TRBV4-1 to TRBJ2-5, with 12 bases identical to TRBD2. The CDR3 length is 16 residues. V dropped 2 bases and J dropped 7; count of bases not matched to a gene: 8. Germline loops: CDR1 MGHRA, CDR2 YSYEKL.

This clone appeared a few times. The rearrangement joins TRBV18 to TRBJ2-3; D ambiguous. V was cut by 2 bases and J by 2 bases, with 14 bases left in between. There are 16 residues in the CDR3. Germline loops: CDR1 KGHSH, CDR2 LQKENI. CDR3 in amino acids: CASSPDIPIFTDTQYF. The CDR3, as DNA: TGTGCCAGCTCACCAGACATTCCCATTTTCACAGATACGCAGTATTTT.

This sequence joins TRBV5-8 and TRBJ2-7; possibly TRBD2 for D (6 bases). Germline CDR1 reads SGHTS; CDR2 reads YDEGEE. The CDR3 contains 15 residues. V gave up 1 base and J gave up 1 base, with 12 bases separating them. CDR3 coding DNA: TGTGCCAGCAGCTTGCGTCCTAGCGAGTCCTACGAGCAGTACTTC. As protein: CASSLRPSESYEQYF.

The chain carries TRBV2 and TRBJ2-1; 7 bases match TRBD2. With 7 bases clipped from V and 6 bases from J, the junction kept 3 bases outside the gene matches. Looked up from germline, CDR1 is SNHLY and CDR2 is FYNNEI. The CDR3 contains 12 residues. The CDR3 protein is CASMRGGNEQFF. The CDR3 region has the DNA TGTGCCAGCATGCGCGGGGGCAATGAGCAGTTCTTC.

This clone occurred once. The chain has TRBV7-2 and TRBJ1-5; unclear D gene. The germline CDR1 and CDR2 sequences are SGHTA and FQGNSA. Deletions cut 3 bases from V and 5 bases from J, with 8 bases between. CDR3 size: 13 residues. The CDR3 sequence is CASSFPGDQPQHF. CDR3 coding DNA: TGTGCCAGCAGCTTCCCCGGGGATCAGCCCCAGCATTTT.

The chain employs TRBV9 and TRBJ2-4; TRBD2 aligns across 7 bases. The V gene's germline CDR1 is SGDLS and CDR2 YYNGEE. Trimming took 7 bases from V and 2 from J; bases not matched to a gene: 3. The CDR3 extends over 13 amino acids. The CDR3 loop reads CASSGGTKNIQYF. The CDR3 DNA is TGTGCCAGCTCGGGAGGAACCAAAAACATTCAGTACTTC. Filled out from reference TRBV9 and TRBJ2-4, the complete variable domain reads DSGVTQTPKHLITATGQRVTLRCSPRSGDLSVYWYQQSLDQGLQFLIQYYNGEERAKGNILERFSAQQFPDLHSELNLSSLELGDSALYFCASSGGTKNIQYFGAGTRLSVL.

The chain links TRBV7-9 to TRBJ1-2; D unclear. V was clipped by 7 bases and J by 14 bases, with 29 bases between them. The CDR3 is 15 amino acids. CDR1 is SEHNR and CDR2 is FQNEAQ in the germline V gene (reference sequence). The CDR3 protein is CASTSSGRQRLEWTF. The CDR3 coding sequence is TGTGCCAGCACCTCGAGTGGGCGGCAGCGGTTGGAGTGGACCTTC.

The rearrangement links TRBV6-5 to TRBJ2-3; TRBD2 aligns across 8 bases. V dropped 2 bases and J dropped 8; count of bases not matched to a gene: 6. This CDR3 region has 14 residues. CDR1 MNHEY and CDR2 SVGAGI come from the germline V gene. CDR3 sequence: CASSYGLARGTQYF. The CDR3 DNA reads as TGTGCCAGCAGTTACGGACTAGCTCGGGGTACGCAGTATTTT.